This T cell receptor (beta chain) was observed in a study of cytomegalovirus exposure and HLA in healthy donors. After removal of 6 bases from V and 5 bases from J, the junction contained 9 bases not matched to a gene. CDR1 and CDR2 from the germline V gene are MNHEY and SVGAGI. This CDR3 has 15 amino acids. Using immunoSEQ multiplex PCR, the repertoire was profiled, and TCRdb retains in-frame clones only, with some absent. This sample yields 150,000 or so clones, of which about 94% are seen a single time; approximately 1.8% belongs to the top ten. Sequenced input: PBMCs. The chain combines TRBV6-5 with TRBJ2-7, with 11 nucleotides matching TRBD2. This receptor was taken from a man in his late teens or twenties in good health and CMV-seropositive. CDR3 amino acids: CASRITSGSINEQYF. CDR3 DNA sequence: TGTGCCAGCAGAATTACTAGCGGGAGTATCAACGAGCAGTACTTC.